The 10 T cell receptor beta chains presented below share a single source sample, sequenced in a study of post-analysis software for immune sequencing data. General study results and limits: Patients showed TRBV5-6, TRBV5-1 and TRBV20-1 among five TRBV segments more frequent than in controls.

Each TCR beta cDNA library carried unique molecular identifiers. MiXCR, run by TCRdb on the PCR reads, gives a single entry per CDR3 protein. The table records about 820,000 distinct CDR3 sequences, 53% of them present only once. Their target antigens are unknown. The sample comprised blood. Receptor source: a girl aged 10 to 17 with multiple sclerosis.

V is TRBV25-1 and J is TRBJ2-5; 8 bases match TRBD1. This CDR3 contains 14 residues. J gave up 5 bases and V 5 bases, and 7 bases lay outside the gene matches. The germline CDR1 and CDR2 sequences are MGHDK and SYGVNS. The CDR3 loop reads CASSIPGGVETQYF. The CDR3 coding sequence is TGTGCCAGCAGTATCCCAGGGGGCGTTGAGACCCAGTACTTC.

V usage is TRBV6-5 and J usage is TRBJ2-5; perhaps TRBD1 as D (6 bases). Looked up from germline, CDR1 is MNHEY and CDR2 is SVGAGI. Trimming removed 0 bases from V and 4 bases from J, with 12 bases in between. This CDR3 has 15 residues. CDR3 nucleotide sequence: TGTGCCAGCAGTTACTCGGGGGCTCTCCCAGAGACCCAGTACTTC. Protein sequence: CASSYSGALPETQYF.

The chain employs TRBV3-1 and TRBJ2-1; TRBD2 is a possible D gene (6 bases). Deletions cut 1 base from V and 1 base from J, with 11 bases between. Germline V gene sequence: CDR1 LGHDT, CDR2 YNNKEL (reference sequence). This CDR3 is built from 16 residues. In DNA form, the CDR3 reads TGTGCCAGCAGCCAAGCTGGAAGCGGGTCCTACAATGAGCAGTTCTTC. Amino acids: CASSQAGSGSYNEQFF.

The chain combines TRBV6-6 with TRBJ2-7; no clear D gene. V lost 0 bases and J lost 0, with 9 bases in between. There are 15 residues in the CDR3. Germline V gene sequence: CDR1 MNHNY, CDR2 SVGAGI (reference sequence). The CDR3 region has the DNA TGTGCCAGCAGTTACTCGGTGGGCTTCTCCTACGAGCAGTACTTC. Translated, it gives CASSYSVGFSYEQYF.

This clonotype has just a few counts. J is TRBJ2-7 and V is TRBV6-2 or TRBV6-3; D unresolved. The CDR3 totals 15 residues. Germline CDR1 reads MNHEY; CDR2 reads SVGEGT. Trimming removed 4 bases at V and 2 bases at J, with 15 bases between. CDR3 in amino acids: CASSSVRPAAYEQYF. The CDR3, as DNA: TGTGCCAGCAGTTCCGTGCGGCCGGCAGCCTACGAGCAGTACTTC.

This clonotype is a singleton in its sample. This chain joins TRBV29-1 and TRBJ1-2; D is possibly TRBD1 (6 bases). The V gene lost 7 bases and the J gene lost 5 bases, with 20 bases spanning the gap. CDR3 length equals 14 residues. Germline CDR1 and CDR2: SQVTM and ANQGSEA. CDR3 bases: TGCAGCGGTGGCGAGAGGGGGGACCCATATGGCTACACCTTC. This encodes CSGGERGDPYGYTF.

The chain has TRBV4-2 and TRBJ2-4; no clear D. Germline-derived CDR1 and CDR2 are LGHNA and YNFKEQ. V lost 0 bases and J lost 13, with 16 bases in between. The CDR3 length is 14 residues. The CDR3 nucleotides are TGTGCCAGCAGCCAAGATCTGGAGTCCTACGGGCAGTACTTC. Translated, it gives CASSQDLESYGQYF.

This chain joins TRBV12-3 or TRBV12-4 and TRBJ2-7, with TRBD1 matching over 10 bases. Unmatched junction bases numbered 6, after V lost 2 bases and J lost 2 bases. The CDR3 consists of 16 residues. The DNA of the CDR3 is TGTGCCAGCAGTTTACGATCCGGGACAGGGGCCTACGAGCAGTACTTC. Protein sequence: CASSLRSGTGAYEQYF.

The J gene is TRBJ2-3, the V gene TRBV20-1; D remains ambiguous. V was trimmed by 5 bases and J by 4 bases, leaving 7 bases between them. CDR1 and CDR2 from the germline V gene are DFQATT and SNEGSKA (reference sequence). The CDR3 length is 11 residues. CDR3 residues: CSAHIADTQYF. CDR3 nucleotides: TGCAGTGCTCATATCGCAGATACGCAGTATTTT.

On this clonotype itself: The junction departs from germline at one end; a sequencing error may be responsible. J is TRBJ2-7 and V is TRBV12-3 or TRBV12-4; 8 bases line up with TRBD2. The length of the CDR3 is 16 residues. The CDR3 loop reads CAGSLYGTRKKGEQYF. The CDR3 DNA is TGTGCCGGCAGTTTATATGGGACTAGGAAGAAGGGCGAGCAGTACTTC.